The entry below describes one T cell receptor (beta chain). Original processing methods: Reference gene primers were amplified, and this amplification served to estimate nucleated cell counts. TCRdb's copy holds only in-frame clones and misses some; the assay was immunoSEQ multiplex PCR. The V and J calls and clone size are taken from that table; D and trimming were inferred from the DNA. The sample carries tens of thousands of clones, around 90% recorded once. The sample is drawn from a study of blood T cell repertoires in COVID-19. Study context: Whether acute or convalescent, the COVID-19 samples came from the United States, Italy and Spain. T cells, B-cell-depleted T cells, or PBMCs provided the cDNA or gDNA that served as material.

The J segment lost 6 bases and the V segment lost 5 bases, leaving 9 bases of the junction unmatched. The V gene's germline CDR1 is SGHVS and CDR2 FQNEAQ. CDR3 length: 14 residues. The chain carries TRBV7-8 and TRBJ2-5; TRBD2 agrees at 7 bases. Material: peripheral blood. The TCR comes from a human donor with acute or convalescent COVID-19. The donor label of this sample is uncertain. This CDR3 is CASSAGDRGKTQYF. DNA for the CDR3: TGTGCCAGCAGCGCGGGGGACCGAGGAAAGACCCAGTACTTC.